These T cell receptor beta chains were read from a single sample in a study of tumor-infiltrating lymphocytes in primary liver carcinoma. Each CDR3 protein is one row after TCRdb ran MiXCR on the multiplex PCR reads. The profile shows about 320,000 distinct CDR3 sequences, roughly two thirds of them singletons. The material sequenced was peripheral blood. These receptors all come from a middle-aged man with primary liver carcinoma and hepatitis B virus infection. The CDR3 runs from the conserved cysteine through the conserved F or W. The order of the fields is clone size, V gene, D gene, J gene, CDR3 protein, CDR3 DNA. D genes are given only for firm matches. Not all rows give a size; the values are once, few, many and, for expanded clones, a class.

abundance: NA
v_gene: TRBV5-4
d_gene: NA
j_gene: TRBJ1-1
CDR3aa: CASSLGTGWLGTEAFF
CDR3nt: TGTGCCAGCAGCTTGGGAACGGGGTGGCTGGGGACTGAAGCTTTCTTT

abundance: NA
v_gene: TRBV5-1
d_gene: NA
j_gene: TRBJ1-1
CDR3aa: CASSRGFIGTEAFF
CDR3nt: TGCGCCAGCAGCCGCGGGTTTATTGGGACTGAAGCTTTCTTT

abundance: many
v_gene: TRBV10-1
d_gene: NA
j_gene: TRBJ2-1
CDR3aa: CASGAGGQANEQFF
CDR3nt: TGCGCCAGCGGAGCGGGGGGACAGGCCAATGAGCAGTTCTTC

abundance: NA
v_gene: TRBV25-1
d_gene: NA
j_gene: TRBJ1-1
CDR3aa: CASSDVRENTEAFF
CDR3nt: TGTGCCAGCAGTGATGTCCGGGAGAACACTGAAGCTTTCTTT

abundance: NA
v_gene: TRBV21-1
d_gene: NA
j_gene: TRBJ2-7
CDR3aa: CASSKVREAGPHSYEQYF
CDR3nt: TGTGCCAGCAGCAAAGTGAGGGAAGCGGGCCCACATTCCTACGAGCAGTACTTC

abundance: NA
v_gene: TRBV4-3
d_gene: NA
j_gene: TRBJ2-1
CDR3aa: CASSQDLTGFYNEQFF
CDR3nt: TGCGCCAGCAGTCAAGATCTGACGGGCTTCTACAATGAGCAGTTCTTC

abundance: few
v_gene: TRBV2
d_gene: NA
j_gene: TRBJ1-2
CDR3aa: CASSGGNHYGYTF
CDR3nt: TGTGCCAGCAGTGGAGGGAACCACTATGGCTACACCTTC

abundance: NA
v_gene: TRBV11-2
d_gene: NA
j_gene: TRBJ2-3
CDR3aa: CASSLVPSTDTQCF
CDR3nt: TGTGCCAGCAGCCTAGTCCCGAGCACAGATACGCAGTGTTTT

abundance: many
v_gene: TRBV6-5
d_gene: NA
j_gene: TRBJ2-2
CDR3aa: CASRPSGTRRGGELFF
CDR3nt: TGTGCCAGCAGACCGTCCGGGACTCGAAGAGGCGGGGAGCTGTTTTTT

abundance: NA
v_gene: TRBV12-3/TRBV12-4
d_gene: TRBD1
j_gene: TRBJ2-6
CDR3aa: CASSPGQQNNVLTF
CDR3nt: TGTGCCAGCAGTCCGGGACAGCAGAACAACGTCCTGACTTTC

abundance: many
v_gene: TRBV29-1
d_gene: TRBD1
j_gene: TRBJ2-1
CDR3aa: CSVATGDEQFF
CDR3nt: TGCAGCGTTGCTACAGGGGATGAGCAGTTCTTC

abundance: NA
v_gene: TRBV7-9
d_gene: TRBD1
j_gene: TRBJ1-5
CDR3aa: CANSLDRVDQPQHF
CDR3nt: TGTGCCAACAGCTTAGACAGGGTTGATCAGCCCCAGCATTTT

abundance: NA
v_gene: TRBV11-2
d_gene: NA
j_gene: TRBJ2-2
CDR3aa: CASAGQLNTGELLF
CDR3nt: TGTGCCAGCGCGGGTCAGTTGAACACCGGGGAGCTGCTTTTT

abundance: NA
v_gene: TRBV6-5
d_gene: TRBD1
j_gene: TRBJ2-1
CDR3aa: CSSGPLGQNNEQFF
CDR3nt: TGTTCCAGCGGACCGCTGGGACAGAACAATGAGCAGTTCTTC

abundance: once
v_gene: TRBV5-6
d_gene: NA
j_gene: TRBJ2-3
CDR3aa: CTSSFPRDADTQYF
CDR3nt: TGTACCAGCAGCTTCCCCAGGGACGCAGATACGCAGTATTTT